Listed here is a single T cell receptor beta chain. The sample is drawn from a study of cytomegalovirus exposure and HLA in healthy donors. The primer mix had 60 Vbeta and 13 Jbeta primers. Method: immunoSEQ multiplex PCR; TCRdb's copy keeps in-frame clones and lacks some. The sample carries over 100,000 clones, around 74% recorded once. Sequencing was performed on PBMCs. This sequence originates from a male donor in good health and CMV-seronegative.

The CDR3 loop reads CASSHRSWQRGASYNEQFF. The CDR3 nucleotides read TGTGCCAGCAGCCATCGATCCTGGCAGCGGGGGGCCTCCTACAATGAGCAGTTCTTC. The chain has TRBV14 and TRBJ2-1, with TRBD2 identical over 9 bases. The CDR3 is 19 residues long. J gave up 0 bases and V 3 bases, and 12 bases lay outside the gene matches. CDR1 is SGHDN and CDR2 is FVKESK in the germline V gene. Full variable domain (outside the CDR3, taken from reference TRBV14 and TRBJ2-1): EAGVTQFPSHSVIEKGQTVTLRCDPISGHDNLYWYRRVMGKEIKFLLHFVKESKQDESGMPNNRFLAERTGGTYSTLKVQPAELEDSGVYFCASSHRSWQRGASYNEQFFGPGTRLTVL.